What follows are 8 T cell receptor beta chains derived from one specimen sequenced in a study of identical twins. Using its own MiXCR run on the 5' RACE reads, TCRdb lists one record per CDR3 protein. The repertoire holds 310,000 or so distinct CDR3 sequences, with under 9.5% as singletons. This sample also appeared in a second study, on yellow fever vaccine responses in identical twins.

The sequencing sample was made of memory (CD45RO+) T cells sorted from blood. The origin of the receptors is a woman under 30 in good health.

The rearrangement joins TRBV2 to TRBJ2-1, with TRBD2 matching 9 bases. CDR1 SNHLY and CDR2 FYNNEI come from the germline V gene. The CDR3 sequence is 15 residues long. Unmatched junction bases numbered 11, after V lost 10 bases and J lost 4 bases. As DNA, the CDR3 is TGTGCCACCAGCGAGGTGAGCGGGAGGTACAATGAGCAGTTCTTC. Amino acids: CATSEVSGRYNEQFF.

This clonotype was observed a handful of times. This chain joins TRBV3-1 and TRBJ2-2; TRBD1 aligns across 9 bases. The CDR3 runs to 16 residues. Germline loops: CDR1 LGHDT, CDR2 YNNKEL (reference sequence). Trimming cost V 3 bases and J 8 bases; bases outside gene matches: 10. CDR3 in DNA: TGTGCCAGCAGCCATAGCGCGAACAGGGGGCGGGGGGAGCTGTTTTTT. Protein: CASSHSANRGRGELFF.

This clonotype was found a few times. This rearrangement joins TRBV9 to TRBJ2-3, with D hard to call. The CDR3 contains 15 residues. Trimming cost V 0 bases and J 6 bases, with 14 bases left between them. Germline V gene data show CDR1 as SGDLS and CDR2 as YYNGEE. CDR3 protein: CASSVAGRPPDTQYF. CDR3 nucleotide sequence: TGTGCCAGCAGCGTAGCTGGCAGGCCCCCGGATACGCAGTATTTT.

This clonotype was counted many times. The chain is built from TRBV29-1 and TRBJ1-1; 7 bases are shared with TRBD1. J was trimmed by 2 bases and V by 7 bases; bases with no gene match: 4. The CDR3 runs 12 residues. Looked up from germline, CDR1 is SQVTM and CDR2 is ANQGSEA. CDR3 DNA sequence: TGCAGCGCGGACAGGACCAACACTGAAGCTTTCTTT. Protein sequence: CSADRTNTEAFF.

This clonotype was observed at least ten times. The gene calls are TRBV4-2 and TRBJ2-5, with D unclear. Germline V CDR1 and CDR2: LGHNA, YNFKEQ. V was pared by 1 base and J by 5 bases, with 14 bases between. The CDR3 extends over 15 amino acids. CDR3 bases: TGTGCCAGCAGCCAAGGTGACGCCTCGTTCGAGACCCAGTACTTC. It is translated as CASSQGDASFETQYF.

This clonotype was observed many times. The chain joins TRBV5-1 to TRBJ2-5; D might be TRBD2 (5 bases). Germline assignment: CDR1 SGHRS and CDR2 YFSETQ. Deletions cut 6 bases from V and 4 bases from J, with 19 bases between. This CDR3 is built from 15 residues. The CDR3 spells CASKSQGSAGETQYF. The CDR3 DNA follows: TGCGCCAGCAAGAGCCAAGGCAGTGCGGGAGAGACCCAGTACTTC.

The sample holds many counts of this clonotype. The V call is TRBV12-3 or TRBV12-4, the J call TRBJ1-3; the D is unclear. The CDR3 sequence is 16 residues long. Trimming stripped 3 bases from V and 3 bases from J, with 15 bases between. DNA for the CDR3: TGTGCCAGCAGTTTGTTTAAGGTGAACATTGGAAACACCATATATTTT. Encoded protein: CASSLFKVNIGNTIYF.

This clonotype was observed many times. V gene TRBV24-1 combines with J gene TRBJ2-1; TRBD2 aligns across 11 bases. The CDR3 is made up of 14 amino acids. V shed 7 bases and J 5 bases; nucleotides not matched to a gene: 3. CDR1 and CDR2 from the germline V gene are KGHDR and SFDVKD. The CDR3 DNA reads as TGTGCCACCAGGGGGACTAGCGGAAACAATGAGCAGTTCTTC. Translating it yields CATRGTSGNNEQFF.